This record concerns one T cell receptor (beta chain) sequence. Its antigen is unidentified. The record originates from a study of glioma-infiltrating T cells after dendritic cell vaccination. Study summary: Patients had newly diagnosed or recurrent glioblastoma and received dendritic cell vaccines.

The sample's time point: after dendritic cell vaccination, including at tumor progression/relapse. TCRB CDR3 was amplified from 2 ug genomic DNA or less. Amplification used 60 V beta primers and 13 J beta primers. Sequenced by immunoSEQ multiplex PCR; TCRdb stores in-frame clones only, minus some. The sample consists of tens of thousands of clones, roughly 85% of them appearing once. Overall study findings and caveats: Only a small number of patients had complete blood and tumor samples.

Source: blood, taken after dendritic cell vaccination. The source of this sequence is a human donor with glioblastoma.

The CDR3 nucleotides are TGTGCCAGCTCACCATTAGGGGGACAGGGAGATGGCTACACCTTC. Protein: CASSPLGGQGDGYTF. The V gene is TRBV18, the J gene TRBJ1-2; TRBD1 matches 9 bases. CDR1 is KGHSH, CDR2 LQKENI, per germline. Trimming cost V 2 bases and J 6 bases; bases outside gene matches: 7. This CDR3 comprises 15 residues.